This TCR beta chain appears in the sequencing data of a study of blood T cell repertoires in COVID-19. Overall study context: Whether acute or convalescent, the COVID-19 samples came from the United States, Italy and Spain. T cells, B-cell-depleted T cells, or PBMCs supplied cDNA or gDNA.

As originally analysed: Estimates of nucleated cell counts were drawn from the amplification of reference gene primers. The assay was immunoSEQ multiplex PCR, and TCRdb's table has in-frame clones only and misses some. Clone size and the V and J calls come from that table; the DNA yielded D and trimming. The repertoire holds fewer than 100,000 clones, more than 75% seen once, with 27% in the top ten. This receptor was taken from a human donor in a cohort sampled during active COVID-19. Sequenced: peripheral blood.

The CDR3 nucleotides are TGTGCCAGCAGCTCCGCCCTAGGGGAAAGGACCTACAATGAGCAGTTCTTC. Encoded protein: CASSSALGERTYNEQFF. The chain is built from TRBV7-9 and TRBJ2-1, with a possible D match to TRBD1 (5 bases). V shed 4 bases and J shed 2 bases, with 18 bases lying between them. The CDR3 consists of 17 residues. Germline V gene data show CDR1 as SEHNR and CDR2 as FQNEAQ (reference sequence).